The 8 T cell receptor beta chains below were found in one sample sequenced in a study of blood T cell repertoires in COVID-19. Profiled with immunoSEQ multiplex PCR; TCRdb holds only in-frame clones, not every one. Among around 70,000 clones listed, 80% to 95% were seen once. Sequencing was performed on peripheral blood. The receptor source for this set is a man over 45 with COVID-19, enrolled during active disease.

V is TRBV5-4 and J is TRBJ2-5; the D is unclear. Deletions cut 2 bases from V and 5 bases from J, with 13 bases between. The length of the CDR3 is 14 residues. CDR1 SGHNT and CDR2 YYREEE come from the germline V gene (reference sequence). The CDR3 sequence: CASSFPPTGETQYF. Written as DNA, the CDR3 is TGTGCCAGCAGCTTTCCTCCCACCGGGGAGACCCAGTACTTC.

V gene TRBV5-1 combines with J gene TRBJ1-2; D remains unclear. This CDR3 comprises 14 residues. From germline, CDR1 is SGHRS and CDR2 YFSETQ. V was clipped by 4 bases and J by 3 bases, with 13 bases between them. For the CDR3, the DNA is TGCGCCAGCAGCGGCAGTGGTTTGGACTATGGCTACACCTTC. It yields the protein CASSGSGLDYGYTF.

This rearrangement joins TRBV10-3 to TRBJ1-1; possibly TRBD1 for D (5 bases). Germline lookup yields CDR1 ENHRY and CDR2 SYGVKD. The CDR3 extends over 14 amino acids. Trimming removed 2 bases from V and 1 base from J, with 8 bases in between. Written as DNA, the CDR3 is TGTGCCATCAGTGAGAGGGGAGGGAACACTGAAGCTTTCTTT. Encoded protein: CAISERGGNTEAFF.

J is TRBJ2-1 and V is TRBV2; D not certain. This CDR3 has 16 amino acids. Trimming took off 7 bases at V and 4 bases at J, with 20 bases between the two ends. Looked up from germline, CDR1 is SNHLY and CDR2 is FYNNEI. The CDR3: CASNIMGGQLYNEQFF. The CDR3 coding sequence is TGTGCCAGCAACATCATGGGTGGGCAGCTTTACAATGAGCAGTTCTTC.

This chain joins TRBV19 and TRBJ1-3, with no clear D. Germline values: CDR1 LNHDA, CDR2 SQIVND (reference sequence). Trimming removed 5 bases at V and 6 bases at J, with 5 bases between. CDR3 length equals 11 residues. This CDR3 reads CASSQKNTIYF. The CDR3 coding sequence is TGTGCCAGTAGTCAGAAAAACACCATATATTTT.

The rearrangement uses TRBV18 and TRBJ1-2, with 8 nucleotides matching TRBD1. This CDR3 comprises 14 residues. Looked up from germline, CDR1 is KGHSH and CDR2 is LQKENI. The trim removed 3 bases at V and 11 bases at J, leaving 11 bases unmatched. The CDR3 loop reads CASSPGTGRFGYTF. In DNA, the CDR3 is TGTGCCAGCTCACCGGGGACAGGTCGCTTTGGGTACACCTTC.

The chain joins TRBV5-5 to TRBJ2-6; a weak D match, TRBD1 (6 bases). Per the germline V gene, CDR1 is SGHKS and CDR2 is YYEKEE (reference sequence). This CDR3 has 16 amino acids. V was shortened by 0 bases and J by 4 bases, with 11 bases between the two germline ends. The CDR3 sequence: CASSLAWGQGANVLTF. CDR3 in DNA: TGTGCCAGCAGCTTGGCCTGGGGGCAAGGGGCCAACGTCCTGACTTTC.

The V gene is TRBV11-1, the J gene TRBJ2-3; TRBD2 might be the D (6 bases). Trimming cost V 2 bases and J 6 bases, with 15 bases left between them. CDR1 is SGHAT, CDR2 FQDESV, per germline (reference sequence). This CDR3 is built from 15 residues. CDR3 DNA: TGTGCCAGCAGCTTAAAGGGTAATAGCGGCGATACGCAGTATTTT. Protein sequence: CASSLKGNSGDTQYF.